This paragraph covers one T cell receptor beta chain sequence. Its antigen is not yet known. Within one base of it there is no much larger clone, and no base qualities were kept. The sample is drawn from a study of CD8 T cells in ankylosing spondylitis (dated 2017 in TCRdb). About the full investigation: To find TCR variants linked to disease, the study profiled T cell receptor beta repertoires in ankylosing spondylitis patients and healthy donors. The full study cohort comprised around 25 ankylosing spondylitis patients and about 110 healthy donors. Peripheral blood was sampled, and synovial fluid was additionally collected from ankylosing spondylitis patients. Results the study describes overall, beyond this receptor: The disease-linked clones showed a CD8+ phenotype and occurred at relatively low frequencies in peripheral blood. Some motif variants had previously been reported in the synovial fluid and blood of reactive arthritis patients, which suggests shared mechanisms of disease initiation. The disease-linked clones were reported to be significantly enriched in matched synovial fluid samples from ankylosing spondylitis patients. A TCR beta motif of several highly homologous amino acid variants appeared characteristic of blood from ankylosing spondylitis patients.

Sequenced using an Illumina HiSeq 2500. TCR beta libraries were prepared by quantitative 5'-RACE with molecular barcodes. The published analysis was carried out like this. A new computational method, built on a probabilistic model of VDJ rearrangement, was used to identify disease-linked TCR variants. TCRdb handled the public reads itself, with Q25 trimming in fastp and clone calling in MiXCR, and kept productive beta chains. Rows with one shared CDR3 protein collapse into an entry with the most common genes and DNA. These V and J calls rely on TCRdb rather than the paper's analysis. Recorded for this sample are 700,000 to 1,000,000 distinct CDR3 sequences; about 11% of them occurred a single time. The biggest ten clones account for just over 0.5% of the sample. Including cysteine and phenylalanine, the CDR3 has 14 amino acids. The retained sequence is limited to the CDR3, 42 bases, with the frame set at the first base. The germline V gene encodes CDR1 MDHEN and CDR2 SYDVKM. V was cut back by 3 bases and J by 2 bases, leaving a gap of 11 bases between them.

The sequenced sample consisted of blood, either unsorted or a sorted T cell fraction (not recorded which). The V and J genes are TRBV28 and TRBJ2-7, with no D gene named confidently. The clonotype comes from a male donor with ankylosing spondylitis. The DNA reads as follows: TGTGCCAGCAGTTTTAGTGGGTTAACCTACGAGCAGTACTTC. Translated, it reads CASSFSGLTYEQYF.